These 26 T cell receptor beta chains originate from one sample sequenced in a study of blood T cells in healthy people across ages. A second roughly 6 to 11 cycle PCR used barcoded and J-beta primers. TCRdb reprocessed the 5' RACE reads with MiXCR, giving one entry per CDR3 protein. The table shows hundreds of thousands of distinct CDR3 sequences, with approximately 49% occurring only once. Sequenced input: blood. All receptors derive from a young man in good health.

The chain employs TRBV2 and TRBJ2-1, with 16 nucleotides matching TRBD2. This CDR3 has 19 residues. Losses at the gene ends were 11 bases for V and 6 bases for J; bases not matched to a gene: 19. Per the germline V gene, CDR1 is SNHLY and CDR2 is FYNNEI. The CDR3 here is CAGLRTGLAGGPEGNEQFF. For the CDR3, the DNA is TGTGCCGGACTGAGGACGGGACTAGCGGGGGGGCCTGAGGGCAATGAGCAGTTCTTC.

The chain combines TRBV12-3 or TRBV12-4 with TRBJ1-1, with unresolved D. With 3 bases removed from V and 4 bases from J, the gap between germline ends came to 15 bases. This CDR3 comprises 15 residues. CDR3 protein: CASSFRTGTSTEAFF. In DNA form, the CDR3 reads TGTGCCAGCAGTTTTCGGACGGGCACGTCCACTGAAGCTTTCTTT.

This clonotype has more than one count but fewer than ten. The chain links TRBV6-5 to TRBJ2-1; D is perhaps TRBD1 (6 bases). Deletions cut 1 base from V and 6 bases from J, with 13 bases between. Germline loops: CDR1 MNHEY, CDR2 SVGAGI. CDR3 length: 15 amino acids. CDR3 DNA: TGTGCCAGCAGTTACTTTGGACAGCCCCCCAATGAGCAGTTCTTC. This codes for CASSYFGQPPNEQFF.

This sequence joins TRBV4-1 and TRBJ2-1; 7 bases map to TRBD1. From germline, CDR1 is MGHRA and CDR2 YSYEKL. CDR3 length: 15 residues. The J segment lost 3 bases and the V segment lost 2 bases, leaving 4 bases of the junction unmatched. The CDR3 region has the DNA TGCGCCAGCAGCCAAAGGGACAGCTTCTACAATGAGCAGTTCTTC. This codes for CASSQRDSFYNEQFF.

This clonotype turned up a few times. This sequence joins TRBV20-1 and TRBJ2-1; 8 bases align to TRBD2. Germline V CDR1 and CDR2: DFQATT, SNEGSKA (reference sequence). This CDR3 contains 15 residues. V shed 6 bases, J shed 7 bases, and the junction held 14 bases outside the gene matches. The CDR3 loop is CSAGAGGDGFNEQFF. CDR3 coding DNA: TGCAGTGCAGGGGCGGGGGGCGATGGGTTTAATGAGCAGTTCTTC.

This clonotype was found many times. J is TRBJ2-1 and V is TRBV10-3, with D perhaps being TRBD1 or TRBD2 (6 bases each). Between the trimmed V and J ends, which lost 0 bases and 6 bases, there was a span of 15 bases. Germline V lookup: CDR1 ENHRY, CDR2 SYGVKD. The CDR3 has 16 amino acids. This CDR3 is CAISESEGGMGNEQFF. DNA for the CDR3: TGTGCCATCAGTGAGTCGGAAGGGGGGATGGGCAATGAGCAGTTCTTC.

The rearrangement joins TRBV10-3 to TRBJ1-1; 10 bases agree with TRBD1. The germline CDR1 and CDR2 sequences are ENHRY and SYGVKD. The CDR3 extends over 15 amino acids. V gave up 6 bases and J gave up 1 base; unmatched junction bases: 5. CDR3 region: CAIRGTGAPNTEAFF. The CDR3 DNA is TGTGCCATCAGAGGGACAGGGGCACCGAACACTGAAGCTTTCTTT.

V and J are TRBV3-1 and TRBJ2-7, with 7 bases identical to TRBD1. J lost 6 bases, V lost 4 bases, and 9 bases had no gene match. The germline V gene has CDR1 LGHDT and CDR2 YNNKEL (reference sequence). This CDR3 contains 14 residues. The CDR3 protein is CASSRTGEGCEQYF. DNA of the CDR3: TGTGCCAGCAGCCGAACAGGGGAAGGGTGCGAGCAGTACTTC.

As regards this clonotype: A much bigger clone sits one base away, suggesting this may be a read error. The chain employs TRBV6-6 and TRBJ2-1; 9 bases align to TRBD2. Trimming at V came to 5 bases and at J to 5 bases, leaving 7 bases not matched to a gene. Germline assignment: CDR1 MNHNY and CDR2 SVGAGI (reference sequence). There are 15 residues in the CDR3. DNA for the CDR3: TGTGCCAGCAGTGATGGCGGGGGGGCCCACAATGAGCAGTTCTTC. Translated: CASSDGGGAHNEQFF.

Regarding this clonotype: A much larger clone is a single base away; this may be a read error. The rearrangement uses TRBV27 and TRBJ1-6; 9 nucleotides align to TRBD1. This CDR3 has 16 residues. After removal of 8 bases from V and 10 bases from J, the junction contained 15 bases not matched to a gene. From germline, CDR1 is MNHEY and CDR2 SMNVEV (reference sequence). The CDR3 DNA reads TGTGCCAGCGGATTACCAACAGGGGGCCTAAGCTCACCCCTCCACTTT. Protein sequence: CASGLPTGGLSSPLHF.

The CDR3 DNA is TGCAGTGCTAGCAGACAGGGGAGGGCCTCCGGGGAGCTGTTTTTT. Its translation is CSASRQGRASGELFF. V is TRBV20-1 and J is TRBJ2-2; TRBD1 is a possible D gene (8 bases). The CDR3 runs 15 residues. Germline lookup yields CDR1 DFQATT and CDR2 SNEGSKA (reference sequence). V shed 3 bases and J shed 6 bases, with 17 bases lying between them.

The chain has TRBV15 and TRBJ2-7; the D gene is possibly TRBD1 (6 bases). The CDR3 runs to 15 residues. Per the germline V gene, CDR1 is LNHNV and CDR2 is YYDKDF (reference sequence). V was trimmed by 4 bases and J by 1 base, leaving 14 bases between them. The CDR3 DNA reads TGTGCCACCAGCATACAGGACAGTGCATCCTACGAGCAGTACTTC. Amino acids: CATSIQDSASYEQYF.

This clonotype has ten or more counts. V gene TRBV6-5 combines with J gene TRBJ1-5; no definite D call. The V gene's germline CDR1 is MNHEY and CDR2 SVGAGI. V dropped 5 bases and J dropped 0 bases, with 11 bases sitting between them. The CDR3 has 15 amino acids. This CDR3 is CASSPDGYSNQPQHF. As DNA, the CDR3 is TGTGCCAGCAGTCCAGACGGTTATAGCAATCAGCCCCAGCATTTT.

The V call is TRBV2, the J call TRBJ1-1; D is undetermined. Germline CDR1 and CDR2: SNHLY and FYNNEI. This CDR3 comprises 13 residues. Trimming cost V 6 bases and J 7 bases, with 15 bases left between them. CDR3 sequence reads: CASRARGKGEAFF. The CDR3 DNA follows: TGTGCCAGCAGAGCGAGAGGGAAGGGTGAAGCTTTCTTT.

This sequence joins TRBV6-6 and TRBJ2-7; maybe TRBD1 (5 bases). V gave up 5 bases and J gave up 2 bases, with 22 bases separating them. Germline-derived CDR1 and CDR2 are MNHNY and SVGAGI (reference sequence). The CDR3 covers 17 residues. In nucleotides, the CDR3 is TGTGCCAGCAGTCCTCCCCCGGGTCAGGGAATAGCCTACGAGCAGTACTTC. Translated: CASSPPPGQGIAYEQYF.

Only a few counts were recorded for this clonotype. This sequence joins TRBV29-1 and TRBJ2-3; weak D call: TRBD1 (7 bases). Trimming took 8 bases from V and 6 from J, leaving 21 bases between them. This CDR3 contains 14 residues. From germline, CDR1 is SQVTM and CDR2 ANQGSEA. DNA for the CDR3: TGCAGCTCGGTCCGCGCAGGGGGGCCCGATACGCAGTATTTT. Encoded protein: CSSVRAGGPDTQYF.

The rearrangement uses TRBV20-1 and TRBJ2-5; D possibly corresponds to TRBD2 (6 bases). CDR1 DFQATT and CDR2 SNEGSKA come from the germline V gene (reference sequence). The CDR3 sequence is 14 residues long. V lost 1 base and J lost 3, with 12 bases in between. The CDR3, as DNA: TGCAGTGCTAGAGTAGCGGCCGGAAAAGAGACCCAGTACTTC. As protein: CSARVAAGKETQYF.

This clonotype came up a few times. The chain links TRBV7-6 to TRBJ2-5, with a weak D call TRBD1 (6 bases). The V gene's germline CDR1 is SGHVS and CDR2 FNYEAQ. This CDR3 contains 15 residues. V was clipped by 0 bases and J by 0 bases, with 8 bases between them. In DNA, the CDR3 is TGTGCCAGCAGCTTAGCGGGGGCGTACCAAGAGACCCAGTACTTC. Translation: CASSLAGAYQETQYF.

The chain uses TRBV28 and TRBJ1-2; possible D gene TRBD1, 5 bases. Trimming left V 1 base short and J 6 bases short, with 18 bases between. The length of the CDR3 is 16 residues. CDR1 is MDHEN and CDR2 is SYDVKM in the germline V gene. For the CDR3, the DNA is TGTGCCAGCAGTTTATTTTCCGGACAACTCTTACATGGCTACACCTTC. Translated: CASSLFSGQLLHGYTF.

This clonotype was recorded only once. The V gene is TRBV29-1, the J gene TRBJ2-1; D is possibly TRBD1 (5 bases). The V end lost 4 bases, the J end lost 12 bases, and 16 bases lay between the germline ends. CDR3 size: 12 residues. Germline CDR1 reads SQVTM; CDR2 reads ANQGSEA. CDR3 residues: CSVGSVPRGQFF. Written as DNA, the CDR3 is TGCAGCGTTGGTAGTGTCCCAAGGGGGCAGTTCTTC.

Only a few counts were recorded for this clonotype. V is TRBV5-1 and J is TRBJ2-3; D ambiguous. Germline CDR1 reads SGHRS; CDR2 reads YFSETQ. This CDR3 region has 16 residues. The V end was cut by 0 bases, the J end by 3 bases, with 14 bases between. In DNA form, the CDR3 reads TGCGCCAGCAGCTTGGGGTCACAATTGGGAACAGATACGCAGTATTTT. Residues: CASSLGSQLGTDTQYF.

The chain joins TRBV4-1 to TRBJ2-1, with 13 bases lining up with TRBD2. Unmatched junction bases numbered 7, after V lost 3 bases and J lost 8 bases. CDR3 length: 16 residues. Germline lookup yields CDR1 MGHRA and CDR2 YSYEKL. The CDR3 sequence: CASSQELAGGVDEQFF. The DNA of the CDR3 is TGCGCCAGCAGCCAGGAACTAGCGGGGGGGGTCGATGAGCAGTTCTTC.

The V gene is TRBV29-1, the J gene TRBJ1-4; D is uncertain. Germline-derived CDR1 and CDR2 are SQVTM and ANQGSEA. The CDR3 length is 12 residues. Trimming stripped 2 bases from V and 0 bases from J, with 1 base between. CDR3 DNA: TGCAGCGTTGAAACAACTAATGAAAAACTGTTTTTT. Translating it yields CSVETTNEKLFF.

The chain uses TRBV6-2 or TRBV6-3 and TRBJ2-5, with D perhaps matching TRBD2 (5 bases). The end of the DNA aligns better with TRBJ2-4, so the J call may be wrong. Germline CDR1 reads MNHEY; CDR2 reads SVGEGT. This CDR3 comprises 14 residues. Here the CDR3 reads CASRSGSAKNIQYF. The CDR3 DNA follows: TGTGCCAGCAGGAGCGGTTCGGCCAAAAACATTCAGTACTTC.

Turning to this clonotype: Mismatch with germline at one junction end may stem from a read error. The chain is built from TRBV20-1 and TRBJ1-5; 9 bases align to TRBD1. This CDR3 is 15 amino acids long. The germline CDR1 and CDR2 sequences are DFQATT and SNEGSKA (reference sequence). The CDR3 region is CSTSEGQGVNQPQHF. The CDR3 nucleotides read TGCAGTACTAGCGAGGGACAGGGTGTGAATCAGCCCCAGCATTTT.

This chain joins TRBV24-1 and TRBJ2-3, with D perhaps TRBD2 (5 bases). V lost 4 bases, J lost 0 bases, and 13 bases lay in between. The CDR3 consists of 16 residues. Germline V gene lookup returns CDR1 KGHDR and CDR2 SFDVKD. The CDR3 here is CATSEPAEASTDTQYF. In DNA form, the CDR3 reads TGTGCCACCAGTGAACCCGCGGAGGCAAGCACAGATACGCAGTATTTT.